The sequence of this TCR beta chain was determined in a study of cytomegalovirus exposure and HLA in healthy donors. Both 60 Vbeta primers and 13 Jbeta primers went into the PCR. The repertoire was sequenced with immunoSEQ multiplex PCR; TCRdb's copy has only in-frame clones and lacks some. This sample has under 250,000 clones, with approximately 82% found just once. The study, taken as a whole, reports: A later analysis linked a missense DCLRE1C variant to TCR beta V- and J-gene trimming. The study flagged about 150 TCR beta chains as cytomegalovirus-associated.

The germline gives CDR1 MNHNY, CDR2 SVGAGI (reference sequence). V was pared by 6 bases and J by 0 bases, with 5 bases of the junction left unmatched. The CDR3 length is 15 residues. On this clone: The antigen is unknown.

Sequencing input: PBMCs. This chain links TRBV6-6 with TRBJ2-1, with TRBD1 matching over 7 bases. The sequence derives from a male donor in good health and CMV-seronegative. CDR3 in amino acids: CASRDSGGSYNEQFF. Written as DNA, the CDR3 is TGTGCCAGCAGAGACTCAGGGGGCTCCTACAATGAGCAGTTCTTC.